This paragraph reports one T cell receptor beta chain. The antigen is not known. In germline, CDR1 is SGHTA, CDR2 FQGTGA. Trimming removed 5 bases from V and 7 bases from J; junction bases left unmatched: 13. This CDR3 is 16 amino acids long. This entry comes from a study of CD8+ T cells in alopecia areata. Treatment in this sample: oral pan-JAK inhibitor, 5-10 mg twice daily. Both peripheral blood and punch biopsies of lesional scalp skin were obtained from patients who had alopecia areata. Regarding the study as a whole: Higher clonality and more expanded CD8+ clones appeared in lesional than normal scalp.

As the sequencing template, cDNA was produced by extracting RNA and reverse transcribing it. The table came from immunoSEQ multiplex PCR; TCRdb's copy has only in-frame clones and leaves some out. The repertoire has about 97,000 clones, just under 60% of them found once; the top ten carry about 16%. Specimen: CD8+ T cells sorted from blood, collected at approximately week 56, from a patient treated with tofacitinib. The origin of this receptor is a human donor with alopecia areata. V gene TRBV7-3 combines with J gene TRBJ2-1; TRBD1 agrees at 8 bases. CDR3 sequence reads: CASSQTPTGVRNEQFF. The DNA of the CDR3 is TGTGCCAGCAGCCAGACCCCGACAGGGGTGAGGAATGAGCAGTTCTTC.